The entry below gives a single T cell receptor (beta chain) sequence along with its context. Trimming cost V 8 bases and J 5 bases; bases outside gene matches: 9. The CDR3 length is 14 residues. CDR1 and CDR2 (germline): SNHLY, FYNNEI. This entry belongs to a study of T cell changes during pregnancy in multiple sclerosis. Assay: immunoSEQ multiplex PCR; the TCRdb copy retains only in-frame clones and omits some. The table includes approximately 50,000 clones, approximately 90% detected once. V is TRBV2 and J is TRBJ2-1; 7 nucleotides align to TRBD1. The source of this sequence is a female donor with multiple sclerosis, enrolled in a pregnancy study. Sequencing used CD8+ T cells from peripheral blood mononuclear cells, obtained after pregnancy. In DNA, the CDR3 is TGTGCCAGCCTGTTTGGCCAGGGGGACAATGAGCAGTTCTTC. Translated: CASLFGQGDNEQFF. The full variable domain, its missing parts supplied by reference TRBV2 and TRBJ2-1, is EPEVTQTPSHQVTQMGQEVILRCVPISNHLYFYWYRQILGQKVEFLVSFYNNEISEKSEIFDDQFSVERPDGSNFTLKIRSTKLEDSAMYFCASLFGQGDNEQFFGPGTRLTVL.